The rows below give T cell receptor beta chains drawn from one sample of a study of T cell responses to AZD1222 COVID-19 vaccine. This table comes from immunoSEQ multiplex PCR, and its TCRdb copy is limited to in-frame clones, with some not included. The data contain more than 150,000 clones, roughly 88% of them singletons. The sample consisted of peripheral blood, taken on day 0 of AZD1222 vaccination. Source of these receptors: an adult in good health. Each CDR3 is given with its conserved first and last residue. D genes are given only for firm matches. Clone size is given for some rows only: seen once, a few or many times, or a class if the clone is expanded.

>13|TRBV6-2/TRBV6-3|NA|NA|TRBJ2-2
TGTGCCAGCAGTTACTCCTACACCGGGGAGCTGTTTTTT
CASSYSYTGELFF
>16|TRBV5-4|NA|NA|TRBJ2-3
TGTGCCAGCAGCGGAGTGGGGCTCCAAGGCACAGATACGCAGTATTTT
CASSGVGLQGTDTQYF
>16|TRBV7-8|NA|NA|TRBJ2-1
TGTGCCAGCAGATTAAGAGGGGAGAGCTCCTACAATGAGCAGTTCTTC
CASRLRGESSYNEQFF
>14|TRBV2|many|TRBD1|TRBJ1-1
TGTGCCAGCAGTGAAAGACAGGGGAGCACTGAAGCTTTCTTT
CASSERQGSTEAFF
>16|TRBV19|NA|TRBD1|TRBJ1-2
TGTGCCAGTAGCCGAGCGACCGGGACAGGGGTGGATGGCTACATCTTC
CASSRATGTGVDGYIF
>13|TRBV6-5|few|NA|TRBJ2-5
TGTGCCAGCAGTTACTCGGATAGGGAGACCCAGTACTTC
CASSYSDRETQYF
>17|TRBV12-2|NA|NA|TRBJ2-5
TGTGCAAGTCGCTTAGTGGGGCCGCCGGGACTTCAAGAGACCCAGTACTTC
CASRLVGPPGLQETQYF
>13|TRBV5-4|NA|NA|TRBJ2-7
TGTGCCAGCAGCCCCCCTACGGACTACGAGCAGTACTTC
CASSPPTDYEQYF
>15|TRBV6-1|NA|TRBD2|TRBJ2-5
TGTGCCAGCAGTGAACTAGCGGGGGGGCCAGAGACCCAGTACTTC
CASSELAGGPETQYF
>13|TRBV7-6|NA|NA|TRBJ1-1
TGTGCCAGCAGCTTAGATCAGGGCACTGAAGCTTTCTTT
CASSLDQGTEAFF
>16|TRBV11-3|NA|TRBD2|TRBJ2-3
TGTGCCAGCAGCTCTAGACTAGCGGGAGTGACAGATACGCAGTATTTT
CASSSRLAGVTDTQYF
>15|TRBV9|once|TRBD1|TRBJ2-7
TGTGCCAGCAGCGGCTCCGGGACAGGGGGTCACGAGCAGTACTTC
CASSGSGTGGHEQYF
>17|TRBV3-1/TRBV3-2|NA|NA|TRBJ2-7
TGTGCCAGCAGCCAAGGGGCCAGTGGACGGAGCTCCTACGAGCAGTACTTC
CASSQGASGRSSYEQYF
>18|TRBV11-2|NA|NA|TRBJ2-3
TGTGCCAGCAGCTTACCCCCGTGGGACCCGGGCAGCACAGATACGCAGTATTTT
CASSLPPWDPGSTDTQYF
>14|TRBV27|NA|NA|TRBJ1-2
TGTGCCAGCAGTTTCGGGGGGGCCAGGTATGGCTACACCTTC
CASSFGGARYGYTF
>14|TRBV30|NA|NA|TRBJ2-2
TGTGCCTGGGAACAGGGCCGCGGCACCGGGGAGCTGTTTTTT
CAWEQGRGTGELFF
>14|TRBV27|once|TRBD1|TRBJ2-7
TGTGCCAGCAGGTTGACAGGGGAGCGCTACGAGCAGTACTTC
CASRLTGERYEQYF
>13|TRBV9|NA|NA|TRBJ2-7
TGTGCCAGCAGCTTCCGCCCGCGGGACGAGCAGTACTTC
CASSFRPRDEQYF
>15|TRBV14|few|NA|TRBJ1-2
TGTGCCAGCAGCCAAGGGGAGGGGATGGACTATGGCTACACCTTC
CASSQGEGMDYGYTF
>11|TRBV5-1|NA|NA|TRBJ2-5
TGCGCCAGCAGCGGAGGCGAGACCCAGTACTTC
CASSGGETQYF
>13|TRBV6-4|NA|NA|TRBJ2-5
TGTGCCAGCAGTACTAGGGAAGGGGAGACCCAGTACTTC
CASSTREGETQYF
>18|TRBV5-4|NA|TRBD2|TRBJ2-2
TGTGCCAGCAGCTCCCCGACTAGCGGGAGAGGGAACACCGGGGAGCTGTTTTTT
CASSSPTSGRGNTGELFF
>16|TRBV9|once|TRBD1|TRBJ2-1
TGTGCCAGCAGCGTAGGAGGGACAGGGGTCTACAATGAGCAGTTCTTC
CASSVGGTGVYNEQFF
>13|TRBV10-3|once|NA|TRBJ2-2
TGTGCCATCAGCGCCACAGGGAACGGGGAGCTGTTTTTT
CAISATGNGELFF
>14|TRBV7-2|NA|NA|TRBJ2-7
TGTGCCAGCAGCCCGCCCCGGGTAGATTACGAGCAGTACTTC
CASSPPRVDYEQYF
>17|TRBV7-3|NA|TRBD2|TRBJ2-1
TGTGCCAGCAGCCCCCTTGGGGGACTAGCGGGAGTCGGTGAGCAGTTCTTC
CASSPLGGLAGVGEQFF
>16|TRBV4-1|NA|NA|TRBJ1-3
TGCGCCAGCAGCCACCAAAGGCAGGGGACTGGAAACACCATATATTTT
CASSHQRQGTGNTIYF
>18|TRBV4-3|NA|NA|TRBJ2-3
TGCGCCAGCAGCCAAGATCGAACGGGGCGATCTAGCACAGATACGCAGTATTTT
CASSQDRTGRSSTDTQYF
>15|TRBV7-9|NA|TRBD2|TRBJ2-3
TGTGCCAGCAGCTTGGAAGCGGGGGTCACAGATACGCAGTATTTT
CASSLEAGVTDTQYF
>11|TRBV12-3/TRBV12-4|once|NA|TRBJ1-3
TGTGCCAGCAGTCAATCAAACACCATATATTTT
CASSQSNTIYF
>14|TRBV9|NA|NA|TRBJ2-1
TGTGCCAGCAGCGTAGTGACGGGAGTGGGTGAGCAGTTCTTC
CASSVVTGVGEQFF
>16|TRBV15|NA|NA|TRBJ2-5
TGTGCCACCAGCAGAGGTGGGCAGGGTGGAAAAGAGACCCAGTACTTC
CATSRGGQGGKETQYF
>13|TRBV7-2|NA|NA|TRBJ2-7
TGTGCCAGCAGCTTAAGGAGGGGTGGCGAGCAGTACTTC
CASSLRRGGEQYF
>15|TRBV27|NA|NA|TRBJ1-4
TGTGCCAGCAGTCCCCGGGGCAGTTTAAGGGTAGAACTGTTTTTT
CASSPRGSLRVELFF
>14|TRBV15|NA|NA|TRBJ1-1
TGTGCCACCAGCAGAGGAGCGGGGGACACTGAAGCTTTCTTT
CATSRGAGDTEAFF
>13|TRBV10-1|NA|NA|TRBJ1-1
TGCGCCAGCAGTGAGGGCCGCTTCACTGAAGCTTTCTTT
CASSEGRFTEAFF
>16|TRBV19|once|TRBD2|TRBJ2-1
TGTGCCAGTAGTTCAATACTAGCGGGGAGGTACAATGAGCAGTTCTTC
CASSSILAGRYNEQFF
>14|TRBV5-1|once|NA|TRBJ2-7
TGCGCCAGCCCCCGCTCCTTACATACCTACGAGCAGTACTTC
CASPRSLHTYEQYF
>14|TRBV19|NA|TRBD1|TRBJ1-2
TGTGCCAGTAGTATAGCGACAGGGGAATACGGCTACACCTTC
CASSIATGEYGYTF
>14|TRBV6-5|NA|TRBD1|TRBJ2-7
TGTGCCAGCAGTTACGAGGGACAGGGCTACGAGCAGTACTTC
CASSYEGQGYEQYF
>14|TRBV6-5|NA|TRBD1|TRBJ1-2
TGTGCCAGCAGTTACTCAGGGGGCTCCTATGGCTACACCTTC
CASSYSGGSYGYTF
>17|TRBV11-3|once|NA|TRBJ2-6
TGTGCCAGCAGCTTATTCGACAGGAATTCTGGGGCCAACGTCCTGACTTTC
CASSLFDRNSGANVLTF
>16|TRBV4-3|NA|NA|TRBJ1-1
TGCGCCAGCAGCCAAGAGGGTCCACCACGGAACACTGAAGCTTTCTTT
CASSQEGPPRNTEAFF
>17|TRBV9|NA|NA|TRBJ1-1
TGTGCCAGCAGCGCCCCCGAGGGGGGGTCTTGGAACACTGAAGCTTTCTTT
CASSAPEGGSWNTEAFF
>14|TRBV11-3|NA|NA|TRBJ2-1
TGTGCCAGCAGCCTAGGCCGGTGGGGGGATGAGCAGTTCTTC
CASSLGRWGDEQFF